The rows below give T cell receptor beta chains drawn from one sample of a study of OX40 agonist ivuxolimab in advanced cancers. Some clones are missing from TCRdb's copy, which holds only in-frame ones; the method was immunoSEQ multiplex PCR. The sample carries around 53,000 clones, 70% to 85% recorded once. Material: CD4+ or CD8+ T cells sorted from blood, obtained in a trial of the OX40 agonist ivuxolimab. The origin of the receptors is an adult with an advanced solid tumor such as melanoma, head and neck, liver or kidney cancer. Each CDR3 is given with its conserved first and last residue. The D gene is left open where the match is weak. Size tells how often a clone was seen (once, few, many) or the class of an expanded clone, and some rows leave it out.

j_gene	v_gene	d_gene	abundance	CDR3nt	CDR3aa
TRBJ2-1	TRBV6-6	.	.	TGTGCCAGCAGTTACAGCGGCTCTGACAATGAGCAGTTCTTC	CASSYSGSDNEQFF
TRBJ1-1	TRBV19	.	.	TGTGCCAGTAGAAGACAGGTGAACACTGAAGCTTTCTTT	CASRRQVNTEAFF
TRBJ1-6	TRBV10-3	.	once	TGTGCCATCAGTGAGGGGGGAACCCATAATTCACCCCTCCACTTT	CAISEGGTHNSPLHF
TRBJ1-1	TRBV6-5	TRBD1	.	TGTGCCAGCACCGACAGGGTGGCTGAAGCTTTCTTT	CASTDRVAEAFF
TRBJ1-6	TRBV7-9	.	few	TGTGCCAGCAGCTCCCCCGGGGGAGAATCACCCCTCCACTTT	CASSSPGGESPLHF
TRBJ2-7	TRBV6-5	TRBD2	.	TGTGCCAGCACCCCAAGCGGGATTAGCTCCTACGAGCAGTACTTC	CASTPSGISSYEQYF
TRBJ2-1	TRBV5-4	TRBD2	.	TGTGCCAGCACCCTAGCGGGAGCCTACAATGAGCAGTTCTTC	CASTLAGAYNEQFF
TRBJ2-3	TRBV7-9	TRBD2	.	TGTGCCAGCAGCTTAGGGGCTAGCGGGAGGGCAGGAGATACGCAGTATTTT	CASSLGASGRAGDTQYF
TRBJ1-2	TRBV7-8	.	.	TGTGCCAGCAGCCAAACGACGGGGACTGGCTATGGCTACACCTTC	CASSQTTGTGYGYTF
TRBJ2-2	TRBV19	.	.	TGTGCCAGTAGTCGGAGCGGGCTTGACACCGGGGAGCTGTTTTTT	CASSRSGLDTGELFF
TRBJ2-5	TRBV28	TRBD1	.	TGTGCCAGCACCTCCGTCGGACAGGGGGAAGAGACCCAGTACTTC	CASTSVGQGEETQYF
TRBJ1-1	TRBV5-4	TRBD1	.	TGTGCCAGCAGCCAAAAACAGGGGTTCGACACTGAAGCTTTCTTT	CASSQKQGFDTEAFF
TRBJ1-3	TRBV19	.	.	TGTGCCAGTAGTCCGACACTGATCTCTGGAAACACCATATATTTT	CASSPTLISGNTIYF
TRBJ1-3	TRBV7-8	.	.	TGTGCCAGCAGCCCTCAGGGGAAGTCCTCTGGAAACACCATATATTTT	CASSPQGKSSGNTIYF
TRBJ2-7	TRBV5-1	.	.	TGCGCCAGCACCCCCGGGACGCTCGACTCCTACGAGCAGTACTTC	CASTPGTLDSYEQYF
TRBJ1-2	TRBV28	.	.	TGTGCCAGCAGTTTAAGTCCGGTCTATAGTGGCTACACCTTC	CASSLSPVYSGYTF
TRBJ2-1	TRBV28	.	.	TGTGCCAGCAGTCTCTCTACAGGGTTGAGTGAGCAGTTCTTC	CASSLSTGLSEQFF
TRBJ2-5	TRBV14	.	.	TGTGCCAGCAGTGGGGGCGCGAAGACCCAGTACTTC	CASSGGAKTQYF
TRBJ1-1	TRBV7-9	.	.	TGTGCCAGCAGCGGTGGGGGAACCGGGACCCTAAACACTGAAGCTTTCTTT	CASSGGGTGTLNTEAFF
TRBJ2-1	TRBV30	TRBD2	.	TGTGCCTGGATGCCCTCTCGACTAGCGTTTAGCTCCTACAATGAGCAGTTCTTC	CAWMPSRLAFSSYNEQFF
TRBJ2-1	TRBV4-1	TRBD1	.	TGCGCCAGCAGCCTAGGACAGGGGACCTCCTCGCAGTTCTTC	CASSLGQGTSSQFF
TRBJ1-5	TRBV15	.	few	TGTGCCACCAGCAGAGACCCGTATAGCAATCAGCCCCAGCATTTT	CATSRDPYSNQPQHF
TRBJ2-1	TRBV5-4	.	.	TGTGCCAGCAGCCCCCGGACGGCCTACAATGAGCAGTTCTTC	CASSPRTAYNEQFF
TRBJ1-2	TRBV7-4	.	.	TGTGCCAGCAGCCCTAGGTACTTCGAAGCCCGTGCTGGCTACACCTTC	CASSPRYFEARAGYTF
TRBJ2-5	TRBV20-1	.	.	TGCAGTGCTAAGACAGAAGAGACCCAGTACTTC	CSAKTEETQYF
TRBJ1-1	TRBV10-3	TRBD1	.	TGTGCCATCAGTGACCCCGGGGGGCAGGGGGGCACTGAAGCTTTCTTT	CAISDPGGQGGTEAFF
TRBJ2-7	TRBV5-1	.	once	TGCGCCAGCAGGGAGGCGGACCGGGGGGAGCAGTACTTC	CASREADRGEQYF
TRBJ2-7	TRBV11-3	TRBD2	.	TGTGCCAGCAGCCTCGGGAGGTCCTACGAGCAGTACTTC	CASSLGRSYEQYF
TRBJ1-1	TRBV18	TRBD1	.	TGTGCCAGCTCACCACTAGGACAGGGAAACACTGAAGCTTTCTTT	CASSPLGQGNTEAFF